These 20 T cell receptor beta chains came from one sample sequenced in a study of shared clonotypes between healthy human individuals. Assay used: immunoSEQ multiplex PCR; TCRdb lists only in-frame clones, some missing. The top ten hold roughly 0.13% of the sample, which has millions of clones, about 95% seen once. Input material: naive CD4+ T cells sorted from blood. As to subset: CD45RA+ positively selected. These receptors were obtained from a man aged 18 to 29 in good health.

The V call is TRBV5-1, the J call TRBJ1-1; D unresolved. Trimming took 4 bases from V and 4 from J, leaving 11 bases between them. Germline CDR1 and CDR2: SGHRS and YFSETQ. This CDR3 is built from 13 residues. The chain's CDR3 is CASSPNLGTEAFF. CDR3 sequence (DNA): TGCGCCAGCAGCCCAAATTTGGGCACTGAAGCTTTCTTT.

Concerning this clone itself: Other nucleotide sequences from this sample produce the same CDR3. The chain recombines TRBV10-3 with TRBJ2-7, with D perhaps matching TRBD1 (6 bases). Germline assignment: CDR1 ENHRY and CDR2 SYGVKD. This CDR3 comprises 12 residues. Trimming took off 4 bases at V and 4 bases at J, with 8 bases between the two ends. CDR3 bases: TGTGCCATCAGTGGGACAGCTTACGAGCAGTACTTC. It translates to CAISGTAYEQYF.

Comments on this clone: This sample also contains other DNA sequences that code for the same CDR3. The chain couples TRBV10-2 to TRBJ2-7; D uncertain. Trimming removed 3 bases from V and 3 bases from J, with 6 bases in between. Germline CDR1 reads WSHSY; CDR2 reads SAAADI. The CDR3 sequence is 12 residues long. CDR3 in DNA: TGCGCCAGCAGTGAAGTCGGCTACGAGCAGTACTTC. It is translated as CASSEVGYEQYF.

The gene calls are TRBV10-3 and TRBJ2-5; 8 bases are a match to TRBD2. The CDR3 extends over 16 amino acids. Trimming at V came to 3 bases and at J to 5 bases, leaving 11 bases not matched to a gene. Per germline, CDR1 ENHRY and CDR2 SYGVKD. The CDR3 DNA reads TGTGCCATCAGTGATATTACTAGCGGAAGGGGGGAGACCCAGTACTTC. Translating gives CAISDITSGRGETQYF.

V is TRBV28 and J is TRBJ2-7, with TRBD2 matching over 9 bases. The CDR3 extends over 15 amino acids. Germline V lookup: CDR1 MDHEN, CDR2 SYDVKM. V gave up 5 bases and J gave up 3 bases; unmatched junction bases: 8. CDR3 loop: CASSPWIAGDYEQYF. As DNA, the CDR3 is TGTGCCAGCAGTCCCTGGATAGCGGGGGACTACGAGCAGTACTTC.

The chain couples TRBV4-1 to TRBJ1-6; 8 bases agree with TRBD1. Losses at the gene ends were 4 bases for V and 0 bases for J; bases not matched to a gene: 5. In germline, CDR1 is MGHRA, CDR2 YSYEKL. The CDR3 spans 17 residues. Here the CDR3 reads CASSPRQGSSYNSPLHF. The DNA of the CDR3 is TGCGCCAGCAGCCCCCGACAGGGGAGCTCCTATAATTCACCCCTCCACTTT.

This clone was recorded a few times. This sequence may be a read error, since a much larger clone differs from it by one base. Additional DNA sequences in this sample encode the identical CDR3. This chain uses TRBV20-1 with TRBJ2-5; D gene uncertain. The CDR3 contains 10 residues. The V end was cut by 3 bases, the J end by 5 bases, with 4 bases between. The germline gives CDR1 DFQATT, CDR2 SNEGSKA (reference sequence). CDR3 protein: CSASSETQYF. CDR3 DNA: TGCAGTGCTAGTTCGGAGACCCAGTACTTC.

The chain recombines TRBV11-3 with TRBJ2-1; D is perhaps TRBD1 (6 bases). Germline CDR1 and CDR2: SGHNT and YENEEA. This CDR3 comprises 15 residues. V dropped 4 bases and J dropped 8 bases, with 18 bases sitting between them. The CDR3 DNA is TGTGCCAGCAGCTCAACCCCGGACAGAGTGGATGAGCAGTTCTTC. Translated: CASSSTPDRVDEQFF. The variable domain in full, completed from reference TRBV11-3 and TRBJ2-1, reads EAGVVQSPRYKIIEKKQPVAFWCNPISGHNTLYWYLQNLGQGPELLIRYENEEAVDDSQLPKDRFSAERLKGVDSTLKIQPAELGDSAVYLCASSSTPDRVDEQFFGPGTRLTVL.

The chain employs TRBV6-1 and TRBJ1-5, with no clear D. The CDR3 covers 13 residues. The V and J ends lost 3 bases and 12 bases respectively, with 15 bases between them. The germline CDR1 and CDR2 sequences are MNHNS and SASEGT. CDR3 bases: TGTGCCAGCAGTGAGGTGCATCCTCGGGGCCAGCATTTT. This encodes CASSEVHPRGQHF.

This rearrangement joins TRBV18 to TRBJ1-1; D remains unclear. Per germline, CDR1 KGHSH and CDR2 LQKENI. Trimming cost V 2 bases and J 3 bases, with 10 bases left between them. The length of the CDR3 is 14 residues. The CDR3 protein is CASSPRDWDTEAFF. Written as DNA, the CDR3 is TGTGCCAGCTCACCAAGGGATTGGGACACTGAAGCTTTCTTT.

For this clone: A much larger clone sits a single nucleotide away, making a read error possible. The chain combines TRBV7-9 with TRBJ2-7, with 12 bases identical to TRBD2. V lost 3 bases and J lost 5; bases outside the gene matches: 5. Germline V gene data show CDR1 as SEHNR and CDR2 as FQNEAQ (reference sequence). The CDR3 sequence is 15 residues long. The CDR3 is CASSLGLAGLDEQYF. The CDR3 nucleotides read TGTGCCAGCAGCTTGGGACTAGCGGGCCTGGACGAGCAGTACTTC.

For this clone: Other DNA variants within this sample encode the same CDR3. The V call is TRBV6-5, the J call TRBJ1-2, with TRBD1 matching 10 bases. This CDR3 is built from 14 residues. Germline V gene sequence: CDR1 MNHEY, CDR2 SVGAGI. The V gene end was trimmed by 6 bases and the J gene end by 5 bases; junction bases not matched to a gene: 6. CDR3 sequence: CASSRTGGIYGYTF. The CDR3 DNA reads as TGTGCCAGCAGCCGGACAGGGGGAATTTATGGCTACACCTTC.

This chain joins TRBV7-6 and TRBJ2-7, with a weak D call TRBD1 (6 bases). The CDR3 loop spans 15 amino acids. The germline V gene encodes CDR1 SGHVS and CDR2 FNYEAQ. Trimming shortened V by 5 bases and J by 0 bases, and 14 bases separated the two germline ends. The CDR3 DNA is TGTGCCAGCAGCCGAGAAACAGGGAGCTCCTACGAGCAGTACTTC. Translating it yields CASSRETGSSYEQYF.

The chain has TRBV9 and TRBJ1-6; D is unresolved. CDR1 is SGDLS, CDR2 YYNGEE, per germline. The CDR3 totals 13 residues. Trimming shortened V by 0 bases and J by 9 bases, and 7 bases separated the two germline ends. The DNA of the CDR3 is TGTGCCAGCAGCGTAGCCGCTCCTTCACCCCTCCACTTT. Translating gives CASSVAAPSPLHF.

The rearrangement links TRBV5-4 to TRBJ2-3; D is ambiguous. Germline V CDR1 and CDR2: SGHNT, YYREEE (reference sequence). Between the trimmed V and J ends, which lost 0 bases and 2 bases, there was a span of 10 bases. CDR3 length: 15 amino acids. CDR3 in DNA: TGTGCCAGCAGCTTGGAACGGTCGTTCACAGATACGCAGTATTTT. This gives the protein CASSLERSFTDTQYF. Using reference TRBV5-4 and TRBJ2-3 for the parts outside the CDR3, the full variable domain is ETGVTQSPTHLIKTRGQQVTLRCSSQSGHNTVSWYQQALGQGPQFIFQYYREEENGRGNFPPRFSGLQFPNYSSELNVNALELDDSALYLCASSLERSFTDTQYFGPGTRLTVL.

The rearrangement joins TRBV5-1 to TRBJ1-1; D not resolved. Germline values: CDR1 SGHRS, CDR2 YFSETQ. V gave up 2 bases and J gave up 0 bases, with 8 bases separating them. This CDR3 is 14 amino acids long. The CDR3 coding sequence is TGCGCCAGCAGCTTACGGGCAGTGAACACTGAAGCTTTCTTT. It is translated as CASSLRAVNTEAFF.

The gene calls are TRBV4-1 and TRBJ2-3; D tentatively reads TRBD1 or TRBD2 (5 bases each). The CDR3 length is 17 residues. The V end lost 3 bases, the J end lost 8 bases, and 24 bases lay between the germline ends. Per germline, CDR1 MGHRA and CDR2 YSYEKL. This CDR3 reads CASSHPMRDGNVRTQYF. The CDR3 DNA follows: TGCGCCAGCAGCCATCCCATGAGGGACGGCAACGTTCGTACGCAGTATTTT.

The V and J genes are TRBV2 and TRBJ2-3, with TRBD2 matching 7 bases. Germline CDR1 is SNHLY and CDR2 is FYNNEI. Trimming at V came to 9 bases and at J to 4 bases, leaving 10 bases not matched to a gene. CDR3 size: 14 residues. CDR3 loop: CARRFGLAADTQYF. CDR3 sequence (DNA): TGTGCCAGACGCTTTGGGCTAGCGGCAGATACGCAGTATTTT.

V and J are TRBV27 and TRBJ1-4; tentative D call: TRBD1 (5 bases). This CDR3 contains 16 residues. Between the trimmed V and J ends, which lost 8 bases and 1 base, there was a span of 17 bases. The V gene's germline CDR1 is MNHEY and CDR2 SMNVEV (reference sequence). The CDR3 is CASVPGFMGTNEKLFF. The DNA for the CDR3 is TGTGCCAGCGTGCCAGGGTTTATGGGAACTAATGAAAAACTGTTTTTT.

The V call is TRBV7-2, the J call TRBJ2-4; D might be TRBD2 (5 bases). Germline loops: CDR1 SGHTA, CDR2 FQGNSA. The CDR3 is 13 residues long. V was cut by 1 base and J by 7 bases, with 8 bases left in between. CDR3 bases: TGTGCCAGCAGCTTAGAGAGGGAGAACATTCAGTACTTC. Protein sequence: CASSLERENIQYF.